The source of this T cell receptor (beta chain) is a study of cytomegalovirus exposure and HLA in healthy donors. The V end was cut by 0 bases, the J end by 7 bases, with 9 bases between. CDR3 length: 13 amino acids. Germline CDR1 SNHLY, CDR2 FYNNEI. Concerning this clone itself: Its antigen is currently unknown.

Vbeta (60) and Jbeta (13) primers were used in the PCR. Under the authors' procedure: Roughly 11 million shared chains were among 65 million to 85 million unique TCR beta chains counted in a later analysis. The protocol was immunoSEQ multiplex PCR, while the TCRdb copy is restricted to in-frame clones and leaves out a portion. The DNA gave D and trimming, while V, J and clone size come from that table. The repertoire holds some 57,000 clones, with 80% to 90% as singletons. General study results and limits: TCR beta V segments were, for the most part, productive about 87% or about 30% of the time in an earlier analysis. In vitro checks showed that a few CMV-associated chains really do target CMV antigens. The likely explanation for a cluster of highly shared sequence variants was sequencing artifact.

This TCR was sampled from a man aged 30-40 years in good health and CMV-seropositive. The V gene is TRBV2, the J gene TRBJ1-2; no clear D gene. What was sequenced was PBMCs. Here the CDR3 DNA reads TGTGCCAGCAGTGAAGCGGTGGCTCGTGGCTACACCTTC. Protein product: CASSEAVARGYTF.